The 7 T cell receptor beta chains below come from one sample, sequenced in a study of blood T cells in healthy people across ages. A sample-barcoded 5' primer and a J-beta primer mix were used in a second PCR of roughly 7 to 11 cycles. TCRdb re-analysed the 5' RACE reads in MiXCR, keeping a single row per CDR3 protein. The sample has 700,000 to 800,000 distinct CDR3 sequences, 40% to 45% seen once; the top ten hold under 25%. What was sequenced was blood. These receptors originate from a woman in her fifties or sixties in good health.

This clonotype turned up a few times. This chain connects TRBV5-6 to TRBJ2-7, with 10 bases matching TRBD2. The ends lost 5 bases at V and 2 bases at J; junction bases unmatched: 10. This CDR3 comprises 16 residues. Looked up from germline, CDR1 is SGHDT and CDR2 is YYEEEE. CDR3 nucleotide sequence: TGTGCCAGCAGTCCCGTCGGGACTAGCGATCCCTACGAGCAGTACTTC. This sequence encodes CASSPVGTSDPYEQYF.

In this sample, this clonotype turned up a few times. This chain uses TRBV30 with TRBJ1-6; D might be TRBD1 (6 bases). The length of the CDR3 is 14 residues. Trimming left V 0 bases short and J 6 bases short, with 9 bases between. Looked up from germline, CDR1 is GTSNPN and CDR2 is SVGIG (reference sequence). The CDR3 spells CAWSVGTSNSPLHF. The CDR3, as DNA: TGTGCCTGGAGTGTGGGGACAAGTAATTCACCCCTCCACTTT.

This clonotype was picked up many times. The chain couples TRBV6-4 to TRBJ2-6; the D is unclear. V lost 5 bases, J lost 0 bases, and 8 bases lay in between. The CDR3 runs to 15 residues. CDR1 and CDR2 from the germline V gene are MRHNA and SNTAGT. The CDR3: CASSPQRSGANVLTF. Here the CDR3 DNA reads TGTGCCAGCAGTCCCCAACGCTCTGGGGCCAACGTCCTGACTTTC.

This clonotype has more than one count but fewer than ten. The V gene is TRBV11-2, the J gene TRBJ1-2, with 10 bases lining up with TRBD1. Germline CDR1 and CDR2: SGHAT and FQNNGV. This CDR3 spans 16 amino acids. V shed 5 bases and J 5 bases; nucleotides not matched to a gene: 11. The CDR3 region is CASSTSTGGTEYGYTF. The CDR3 nucleotides read TGTGCCAGCAGCACCTCGACAGGGGGCACGGAGTATGGCTACACCTTC.

This clonotype has only a few counts. V gene TRBV9 combines with J gene TRBJ2-3; D gene ambiguous. CDR3 length: 13 amino acids. The V gene lost 0 bases and the J gene lost 11 bases, with 13 bases spanning the gap. Germline lookup yields CDR1 SGDLS and CDR2 YYNGEE. The CDR3 coding sequence is TGTGCCAGCAGCGTAGAGGCGGCCCCCAAGCAGTATTTT. Amino acids: CASSVEAAPKQYF.

Here the CDR3 reads CASRVIAGGPLSYNEQYF. CDR3 nucleotides: TGCGCCAGCAGAGTCATAGCGGGGGGGCCACTCTCCTACAATGAGCAGTACTTC. V is TRBV5-1 and J is TRBJ2-7; 11 nucleotides agree with TRBD2. With 5 bases clipped from V and 7 bases from J, the junction kept 20 bases outside the gene matches. CDR1 is SGHRS and CDR2 is YFSETQ in the germline V gene. The CDR3 is 18 amino acids.

This chain links TRBV27 with TRBJ2-3; TRBD1 aligns across 8 bases. Germline CDR1 and CDR2: MNHEY and SMNVEV (reference sequence). Trimming removed 5 bases from V and 0 bases from J; junction bases left unmatched: 4. This CDR3 comprises 15 residues. CDR3 sequence (DNA): TGTGCCAGCAGTCCCTGGACAGGGAGCACAGATACGCAGTATTTT. This codes for CASSPWTGSTDTQYF.